Below, 25 T cell receptor beta chains from the same sample are listed, as sequenced in a study of blood T cells in healthy people across ages. The authors ran a second PCR of roughly 6 to 12 cycles using a sample-barcoded 5' primer and a J-beta primer mix. TCRdb re-called the 5' RACE reads through MiXCR, storing one row per CDR3 protein. This sample carries approximately 800,000 distinct CDR3 sequences, around 45% of them seen once, and the ten largest clones take 18%. Sequencing was done on a sample of blood. The receptors were gathered from a man aged 80 or over in good health.

The gene calls are TRBV10-3 and TRBJ2-7, with 8 nucleotides matching TRBD1. Judging by the DNA end, TRBJ2-5 fits better; the J call may be wrong. This CDR3 region has 13 residues. The germline gives CDR1 ENHRY, CDR2 SYGVKD. The CDR3 bases are TGTGCCATCGGTGGGACAGGCTGGGAGACCCAGTACTTC. Encoded protein: CAIGGTGWETQYF.

The V and J genes are TRBV7-6 and TRBJ2-7, with TRBD2 identical over 9 bases. V dropped 4 bases and J dropped 6; count of bases not matched to a gene: 10. This CDR3 comprises 15 residues. Germline lookup yields CDR1 SGHVS and CDR2 FNYEAQ. The CDR3 sequence is CASSSIIAGDSEQYF. Written as DNA, the CDR3 is TGTGCCAGCAGCTCCATAATAGCGGGAGATAGCGAGCAGTACTTC.

The CDR3 region has the DNA TGTGCCAGCAGTGCCTCCCCGGGACAGGGCACAAACACCGGGGAGCTGTTTTTT. Translating gives CASSASPGQGTNTGELFF. The chain uses TRBV6-1 and TRBJ2-2; 9 nucleotides match TRBD1. Germline assignment: CDR1 MNHNS and CDR2 SASEGT. CDR3 size: 18 residues. The ends lost 4 bases at V and 2 bases at J; junction bases unmatched: 11.

J is TRBJ2-3 and V is TRBV9; D is possibly TRBD2 (5 bases). Looked up from germline, CDR1 is SGDLS and CDR2 is YYNGEE. Trimming removed 4 bases at V and 3 bases at J, with 15 bases between. The CDR3 runs 15 residues. The CDR3 sequence is CASSLLGVDTDTQYF. The CDR3 region has the DNA TGTGCCAGCAGCCTCTTGGGAGTAGATACAGATACGCAGTATTTT.

This chain joins TRBV29-1 and TRBJ1-2; D unclear. CDR1 and CDR2 (germline): SQVTM, ANQGSEA. There are 11 residues in the CDR3. Trimming took off 7 bases at V and 0 bases at J, with 6 bases between the two ends. The CDR3 sequence is CSAEPNYGYTF. The CDR3 coding sequence is TGCAGCGCGGAACCTAACTATGGCTACACCTTC.

This clonotype was picked up a small number of times. The CDR3 loop is CASSFRAGGPTDTQYF. CDR3 DNA sequence: TGTGCCAGCAGTTTCCGGGCGGGAGGGCCCACAGATACGCAGTATTTT. V and J are TRBV12-3 or TRBV12-4 and TRBJ2-3; TRBD2 agrees at 9 bases. The CDR3 runs to 16 residues. J lost 2 bases, V lost 3 bases, and 6 bases had no gene match.

In this sample, this clonotype turned up a few times. The gene calls are TRBV20-1 and TRBJ2-5; 9 nucleotides match TRBD2. The CDR3 runs to 15 residues. V lost 0 bases to trimming and J lost 3 bases; unmatched junction nucleotides: 5. The germline CDR1 and CDR2 sequences are DFQATT and SNEGSKA (reference sequence). The CDR3 sequence is CSAREAGGPKETQYF. CDR3 coding DNA: TGCAGTGCTAGAGAGGCGGGAGGGCCAAAAGAGACCCAGTACTTC.

At least ten counts were recorded for this clonotype. V gene TRBV12-3 or TRBV12-4 combines with J gene TRBJ2-1, with TRBD2 identical over 7 bases. The CDR3 runs 16 residues. V shed 1 base, J shed 3 bases, and the junction held 6 bases outside the gene matches. The CDR3 DNA follows: TGTGCCAGCAGTTTAGTTGTGGGAGGGCTCTACAATGAGCAGTTCTTC. Its translation is CASSLVVGGLYNEQFF.

This clonotype showed up many times. V usage is TRBV2 and J usage is TRBJ2-1, with unresolved D. The CDR3 totals 11 residues. The germline V and J ends were trimmed by 4 bases and 5 bases, with 3 bases remaining between them. Germline-derived CDR1 and CDR2 are SNHLY and FYNNEI. The CDR3 DNA reads TGTGCCAGCAGTGTGCACAATGAGCAGTTCTTC. Its protein is CASSVHNEQFF.

This chain links TRBV7-2 with TRBJ2-7, with D perhaps matching TRBD1 (5 bases). Trimming cost V 4 bases and J 4 bases, with 11 bases left between them. The CDR3 is 13 residues long. Looked up from germline, CDR1 is SGHTA and CDR2 is FQGNSA. CDR3 residues: CASSSRVYYEQYF. As DNA, the CDR3 is TGTGCCAGCAGCTCCAGGGTCTATTACGAGCAGTACTTC.

The V gene is TRBV20-1, the J gene TRBJ2-5; 7 nucleotides line up with TRBD2. V shed 0 bases, J shed 11 bases, and the junction held 15 bases outside the gene matches. Germline CDR1 is DFQATT and CDR2 is SNEGSKA (reference sequence). The CDR3 has 15 residues. The CDR3 loop reads CSARDSAGANNEQYF. The CDR3, as DNA: TGCAGTGCTAGAGATTCGGCGGGAGCCAACAATGAGCAGTACTTC.

The V and J genes are TRBV9 and TRBJ2-7; 7 bases are a match to TRBD1. V was clipped by 3 bases and J by 1 base; unmatched bases: 4. This CDR3 has 14 amino acids. From germline, CDR1 is SGDLS and CDR2 YYNGEE. In DNA form, the CDR3 reads TGTGCCAGCAGCGCCCAGACAGGGTCCTACGAGCAGTACTTC. This codes for CASSAQTGSYEQYF.

Here the CDR3 DNA reads TGTGCCAGCAGCTTAGAGGGCAGGACGGATTCACCCCTCCACTTT. This translates into CASSLEGRTDSPLHF. This sequence joins TRBV7-2 and TRBJ1-6; D is unclear. V was clipped by 1 base and J by 8 bases, with 12 bases between them. The CDR3 covers 15 residues. From germline, CDR1 is SGHTA and CDR2 FQGNSA. The full variable domain, rest sourced from reference TRBV7-2 and TRBJ1-6, is GAGVSQSPSNKVTEKGKDVELRCDPISGHTALYWYRQSLGQGLEFLIYFQGNSAPDKSGLPSDRFSAERTGGSVSTLTIQRTQQEDSAVYLCASSLEGRTDSPLHFGNGTRLTVT.

This clonotype came up a few times. V and J are TRBV6-5 and TRBJ2-5, with D uncertain. The CDR3 contains 12 residues. Germline V gene sequence: CDR1 MNHEY, CDR2 SVGAGI. V dropped 6 bases and J dropped 5 bases, with 10 bases sitting between them. The CDR3 reads CASSSIRETQYF. The CDR3 DNA reads as TGTGCCAGCAGCTCTATTAGGGAGACCCAGTACTTC.

A word on this clonotype: A much larger clone lies a single base off, so this may be a read error. The J gene is TRBJ2-7, the V gene TRBV27; 7 bases align to TRBD1. Germline V gene sequence: CDR1 MNHEY, CDR2 SMNVEV (reference sequence). V gave up 3 bases and J gave up 7 bases; unmatched junction bases: 12. The CDR3 spans 15 residues. This CDR3 is CASSLTGIVNNEQYF. As DNA, the CDR3 is TGTGCCAGCAGTTTGACAGGGATTGTTAACAATGAGCAGTACTTC.

This clonotype was detected only a few times. This chain uses TRBV6-5 with TRBJ2-1; D tentatively reads TRBD1 or TRBD2 (5 bases each). Germline V gives CDR1 MNHEY, CDR2 SVGAGI. The CDR3 has 11 residues. The V end was cut by 6 bases, the J end by 9 bases, with 9 bases between. The CDR3 bases are TGTGCCAGCAGAACCGGGGCTGAGCAGTTCTTC. It codes for CASRTGAEQFF.

This clonotype has only a few counts. V is TRBV24-1 and J is TRBJ2-1; unclear D gene. V was shortened by 2 bases and J by 3 bases, with 7 bases between the two germline ends. Germline-derived CDR1 and CDR2 are KGHDR and SFDVKD. CDR3 length: 14 amino acids. The CDR3 DNA follows: TGTGCCACCAGTGATTGGTACAGCTACAATGAGCAGTTCTTC. It encodes CATSDWYSYNEQFF.

The V and J genes are TRBV7-9 and TRBJ2-3; TRBD1 is a possible D gene (6 bases). Looked up from germline, CDR1 is SEHNR and CDR2 is FQNEAQ (reference sequence). V was shortened by 5 bases and J by 6 bases, with 15 bases between the two germline ends. The CDR3 consists of 14 residues. The CDR3 region is CASSRSQGSDTQYF. CDR3 nucleotide sequence: TGTGCCAGCAGCCGGAGTCAGGGGTCGGATACGCAGTATTTT.

The chain has TRBV3-1 and TRBJ1-2, with TRBD1 identical over 7 bases. Germline V CDR1 and CDR2: LGHDT, YNNKEL (reference sequence). Losses at the gene ends were 4 bases for V and 8 bases for J; bases not matched to a gene: 7. This CDR3 has 13 residues. CDR3 loop: CASSLTGLGGYTF. CDR3 bases: TGTGCCAGCAGCCTGACAGGGTTGGGAGGCTACACCTTC.

This chain uses TRBV7-2 with TRBJ2-1, with no clear D. With 1 base removed from V and 10 bases from J, the gap between germline ends came to 14 bases. CDR1 is SGHTA, CDR2 FQGNSA, per germline. The CDR3 extends over 14 amino acids. The CDR3 reads CASSLGLLVYEQFF. Written as DNA, the CDR3 is TGTGCCAGCAGCTTAGGACTTTTAGTTTACGAGCAGTTCTTC.

The V and J genes are TRBV20-1 and TRBJ1-1, with D unresolved. Germline CDR1 reads DFQATT; CDR2 reads SNEGSKA (reference sequence). This CDR3 is built from 12 residues. Trimming took off 3 bases at V and 5 bases at J, with 10 bases between the two ends. The CDR3: CSASLAQTEAFF. DNA for the CDR3: TGCAGTGCTAGCCTTGCCCAAACTGAAGCTTTCTTT.

This clonotype was observed a handful of times. The V and J genes are TRBV3-1 and TRBJ2-5, with D perhaps assigned TRBD1 or TRBD2 (5 bases each). In germline, CDR1 is LGHDT, CDR2 YNNKEL (reference sequence). V was clipped by 0 bases and J by 2 bases, with 13 bases between them. This CDR3 spans 16 amino acids. The CDR3 loop reads CASSQDFGARQETQYF. The CDR3 bases are TGTGCCAGCAGCCAAGATTTCGGGGCGAGGCAAGAGACCCAGTACTTC.

This sequence joins TRBV9 and TRBJ2-1, with TRBD1 matching over 9 bases. With 7 bases clipped from V and 7 bases from J, the junction kept 15 bases outside the gene matches. This CDR3 is 16 amino acids long. CDR1 and CDR2 from the germline V gene are SGDLS and YYNGEE. The CDR3 region has the DNA TGTGCCAGCTCGGTTAATTCTGGGGGACAGGGTAATGAGCAGTTCTTC. Its translation: CASSVNSGGQGNEQFF. Together with reference TRBV9 and TRBJ2-1, the CDR3 gives the full variable domain: DSGVTQTPKHLITATGQRVTLRCSPRSGDLSVYWYQQSLDQGLQFLIQYYNGEERAKGNILERFSAQQFPDLHSELNLSSLELGDSALYFCASSVNSGGQGNEQFFGPGTRLTVL.

The J gene is TRBJ1-4, the V gene TRBV20-1, with a weak D call TRBD1 (6 bases). Trimming pared 5 bases from V and 8 bases from J, leaving 21 bases between. Germline V gene sequence: CDR1 DFQATT, CDR2 SNEGSKA (reference sequence). The CDR3 spans 15 residues. CDR3 coding DNA: TGCAGTGCTGTCAGGCAGCGGACAGTGAACGAAAAACTGTTTTTT. Amino acids: CSAVRQRTVNEKLFF.

A note on this clonotype: One base away lies a much larger clone, so this may be a sequencing read error. This chain uses TRBV12-3 or TRBV12-4 with TRBJ2-7; TRBD1 aligns across 7 bases. This CDR3 is 14 amino acids long. V lost 5 bases and J lost 2; bases outside the gene matches: 6. CDR3 region: CASSRAGGAYEQYF. The CDR3 DNA follows: TGTGCCAGCAGTAGAGCAGGGGGAGCCTACGAGCAGTACTTC.